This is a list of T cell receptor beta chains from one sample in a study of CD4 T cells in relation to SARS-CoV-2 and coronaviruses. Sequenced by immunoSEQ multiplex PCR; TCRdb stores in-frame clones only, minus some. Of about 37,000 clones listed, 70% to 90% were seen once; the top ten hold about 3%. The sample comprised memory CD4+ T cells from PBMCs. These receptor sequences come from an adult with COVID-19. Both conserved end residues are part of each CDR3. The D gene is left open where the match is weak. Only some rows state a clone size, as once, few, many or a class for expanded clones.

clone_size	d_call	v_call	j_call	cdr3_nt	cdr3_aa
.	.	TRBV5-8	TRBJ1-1	TGTGCCAGCAGCTTGGCTACACAAACCACTGAAGCTTTCTTT	CASSLATQTTEAFF
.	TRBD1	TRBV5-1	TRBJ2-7	TGCGCCAGCAGCTTGGGGTGGACAGGTTACGAGCAGTACTTC	CASSLGWTGYEQYF
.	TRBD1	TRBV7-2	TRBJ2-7	TGTGCCAGCAGCCGCGGACAGGGCTACGAGCAGTACTTC	CASSRGQGYEQYF
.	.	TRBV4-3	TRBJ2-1	TGCGCCAGCAGCCAAGAAATAGAGGGGGAGAACGGCAATGAGCAGTTCTTC	CASSQEIEGENGNEQFF
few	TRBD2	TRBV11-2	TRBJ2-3	TGTGCCAGCAGCCCCGGGACTAGGTCCCCCCGAGATACGCAGTATTTT	CASSPGTRSPRDTQYF
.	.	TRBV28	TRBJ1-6	TGTGCCATCCGAACCTTAACAGATAATTCACCCCTCCACTTT	CAIRTLTDNSPLHF
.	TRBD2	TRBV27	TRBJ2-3	TGTGCCAGCCGACGACTCAGCGGGAGGCCTCGAGTGGGCACAGATACGCAGTATTTT	CASRRLSGRPRVGTDTQYF
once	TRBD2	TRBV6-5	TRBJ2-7	TGTGCCAGCAGTTACTTAGCGGGAGAGTACGAGCAGTACTTC	CASSYLAGEYEQYF
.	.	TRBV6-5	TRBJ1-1	TGTGCCAGCAGTCAGGCTCAGAACACTGAAGCTTTCTTT	CASSQAQNTEAFF
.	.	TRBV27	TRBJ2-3	TGTGCCAGCAGCCTGCGGCCCCCCGTTGGAGATACGCAGTATTTT	CASSLRPPVGDTQYF
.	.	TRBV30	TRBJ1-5	TGTGCCTGGAGTGCGGGCAGGGGTCAGCCCCAGCATTTT	CAWSAGRGQPQHF
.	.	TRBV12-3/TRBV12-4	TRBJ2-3	TGTGCCAGCCGGGGCGCGGGAGATACGCAGTATTTT	CASRGAGDTQYF
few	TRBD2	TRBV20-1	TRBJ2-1	TGCAGTGCTAGTGGTCAGCTAGCGGGAGCGGTTGAGCAGTTCTTC	CSASGQLAGAVEQFF
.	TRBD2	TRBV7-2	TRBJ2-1	TGTGCCAGCAGCTTCCGGGGAGGGTTGAATGAGCAGTTCTTC	CASSFRGGLNEQFF
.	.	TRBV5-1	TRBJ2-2	TGCGCCAGCAGCTCCGACAGGCCTCGGGGGGAGCTGTTTTTT	CASSSDRPRGELFF
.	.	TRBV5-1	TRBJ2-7	TGCGCCAGCAGCCCAACCCCATTGACGAACTCCTACGAGCAGTACTTC	CASSPTPLTNSYEQYF
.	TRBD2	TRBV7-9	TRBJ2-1	TGTGCCAGCGCCCCCAGCGGGGGCAACAATGAGCAGTTCTTC	CASAPSGGNNEQFF
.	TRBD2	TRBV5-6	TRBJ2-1	TGTGCCAGCAGCTTGGGGGGGACTAGCGCACCCTACAATGAGCAGTTCTTC	CASSLGGTSAPYNEQFF
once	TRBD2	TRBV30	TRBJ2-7	TGTGCCTGGAGCCGACCGAGACTAGCCCTCTACGAGCAGTACTTC	CAWSRPRLALYEQYF
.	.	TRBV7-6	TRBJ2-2	TGTGCCAGCAGCTTAGCTACTAGTTGGGTAAACACCGGGGAGCTGTTTTTT	CASSLATSWVNTGELFF
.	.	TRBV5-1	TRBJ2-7	TGCGCCAGCAGCTTGGCGCAGTCCTACGAGCAGTACTTC	CASSLAQSYEQYF
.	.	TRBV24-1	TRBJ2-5	TGTGCCACCAGTGGGGTTGGAGAGACCCAGTACTTC	CATSGVGETQYF
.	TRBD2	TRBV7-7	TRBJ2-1	TGTGCCAGCAGCCTAAGACTAGCGGGGGGGAATGAGCAGTTCTTC	CASSLRLAGGNEQFF
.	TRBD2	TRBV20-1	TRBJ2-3	TGCAGTGCTAGTAGGGCTAGCGGGAGGTGGGATACGCAGTATTTT	CSASRASGRWDTQYF
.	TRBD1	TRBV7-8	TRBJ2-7	TGTGCCAGCAGCTCCTATGGACAGGGAAACTCCTACGAGCAGTACTTC	CASSSYGQGNSYEQYF
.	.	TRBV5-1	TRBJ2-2	TGCGCCAGCAGCTTGGGTTCCGGTTGGACCGGGGAGCTGTTTTTT	CASSLGSGWTGELFF
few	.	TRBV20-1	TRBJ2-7	TGCAGTGCTAGTTCAGGTCTATCCCACTACGAGCAGTACTTC	CSASSGLSHYEQYF
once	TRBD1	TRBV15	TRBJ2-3	TGTGCCACCAGCAGAAAAGAGACCGGGACAGGGAGAGATACGCAGTATTTT	CATSRKETGTGRDTQYF
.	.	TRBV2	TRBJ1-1	TGTGCCAGCAGTGGGGGCAGCCAAGTCACTGAAGCTTTCTTT	CASSGGSQVTEAFF